The present entry profiles one T cell receptor (beta chain) with its context. Other DNA sequences in this sample translate to the same CDR3. This entry belongs to a study of shared clonotypes between healthy human individuals. As for the study in general: Per-donor plates numbered three CD4 naive, three CD4 memory, two CD8 naive and one CD8 memory.

V trimming: 1 base; J trimming: 7 bases; junction bases outside the gene matches: 6. The CDR3 covers 16 residues. Germline CDR1 SGHVS, CDR2 FQNEAQ. Some clones are missing from TCRdb's copy, which holds only in-frame ones; the method was immunoSEQ multiplex PCR. This sample has around 2.5 million clones, with approximately 93% found just once. The specimen was naive CD4+ T cells from PBMCs. The sample's subset: CD45RA+ positively selected. The TCR sequence derives from a man younger than 35 in good health. Some clones in this sample may be carry-over from other donors' samples. This chain joins TRBV7-8 and TRBJ1-5; 11 nucleotides match TRBD1. Here the CDR3 reads CASSLEGQGANQPQHF. In DNA form, the CDR3 reads TGTGCCAGCAGCTTAGAAGGACAGGGGGCTAACCAGCCCCAGCATTTT.